These T cell receptor beta chains were read from a single sample in a study of shared clonotypes between healthy human individuals. Profiling relied on immunoSEQ multiplex PCR, and the TCRdb table lists in-frame clones only, not all of them. Counted here are roughly 2.5 million clones, approximately 92% occurring once; the ten biggest clones make up 0.14%. The source material was naive CD4+ T cells sorted from blood. The origin of the receptors is a man younger than 30 in good health. CDR3s include the opening cysteine and the closing phenylalanine or tryptophan. D genes are given only for firm matches. A clone size is listed for some rows: how often the clone was seen (once, few, many), or a class if it is expanded.

clone size: -
D gene: -
V gene: TRBV30
J gene: TRBJ1-1
CDR3 DNA: TGTGCCTGGAACCTTGGAACTGAAGCTTTCTTT
CDR3 protein: CAWNLGTEAFF

clone size: -
D gene: -
V gene: TRBV2
J gene: TRBJ1-6
CDR3 DNA: TGTGCCAGCAGTCGGAACGGACTTAATTCACCCCTCCACTTT
CDR3 protein: CASSRNGLNSPLHF

clone size: once
D gene: TRBD2
V gene: TRBV13
J gene: TRBJ2-5
CDR3 DNA: TGTGCCAGCAGCGGGGGCTGGCCAGCGGGGGGGATGCAGACCCAGTACTTC
CDR3 protein: CASSGGWPAGGMQTQYF

clone size: -
D gene: -
V gene: TRBV6-1
J gene: TRBJ2-7
CDR3 DNA: TGTGCCAGCCTGGAGGGGTTCTACGAGCAGTACTTC
CDR3 protein: CASLEGFYEQYF

clone size: -
D gene: TRBD2
V gene: TRBV5-6
J gene: TRBJ2-5
CDR3 DNA: TGTGCCAGCAGCTCCCTGGGTAGCGGGGGAAGGGAGACCCAGTACTTC
CDR3 protein: CASSSLGSGGRETQYF

clone size: -
D gene: -
V gene: TRBV7-9
J gene: TRBJ1-1
CDR3 DNA: TGTGCCAGCAGCCCCCCTGGGACAATGGTCACTGAAGCTTTCTTT
CDR3 protein: CASSPPGTMVTEAFF

clone size: -
D gene: -
V gene: TRBV7-8
J gene: TRBJ1-5
CDR3 DNA: TGTGCCAGCAGCTCTAATAAACAGGAAAATAGCAATCAGCCCCAGCATTTT
CDR3 protein: CASSSNKQENSNQPQHF

clone size: -
D gene: TRBD1
V gene: TRBV28
J gene: TRBJ2-7
CDR3 DNA: TGTGCCAGCAGAGAGACAGGGTGGAAAAAGTACTTC
CDR3 protein: CASRETGWKKYF

clone size: -
D gene: -
V gene: TRBV7-8
J gene: TRBJ2-5
CDR3 DNA: TGTGCCAGCAGCCCCGACACGTTAGAGACCCAGTACTTC
CDR3 protein: CASSPDTLETQYF

clone size: -
D gene: -
V gene: TRBV28
J gene: TRBJ1-4
CDR3 DNA: TGTGCCAGCAGTAAACAGGACAGACCGTTCGAAAAACTGTTTTTT
CDR3 protein: CASSKQDRPFEKLFF

clone size: -
D gene: TRBD1
V gene: TRBV6-5
J gene: TRBJ1-5
CDR3 DNA: TGTGCCAGCAGGCCCGGGACAGGAGACAATCAGCCCCAGCATTTT
CDR3 protein: CASRPGTGDNQPQHF

clone size: once
D gene: -
V gene: TRBV7-6
J gene: TRBJ2-3
CDR3 DNA: TGTGCCAGCAGCTCATGGGACACCCCAGATACGCAGTATTTT
CDR3 protein: CASSSWDTPDTQYF

clone size: -
D gene: -
V gene: TRBV28
J gene: TRBJ1-5
CDR3 DNA: TGTGCCAGCAGTTTGAGCGGAGGAGCCTATAGCAATCAGCCCCAGCATTTT
CDR3 protein: CASSLSGGAYSNQPQHF

clone size: -
D gene: TRBD1
V gene: TRBV18
J gene: TRBJ1-2
CDR3 DNA: TGTGCCAGCTCCAGCAACCCGGGACAGGGAGACTATGGCTACACCTTC
CDR3 protein: CASSSNPGQGDYGYTF

clone size: -
D gene: -
V gene: TRBV5-6
J gene: TRBJ2-5
CDR3 DNA: TGTGCCAGCAGCCAGCCGGACAACCAAGAGACCCAGTACTTC
CDR3 protein: CASSQPDNQETQYF

clone size: -
D gene: -
V gene: TRBV10-3
J gene: TRBJ2-1
CDR3 DNA: TGTGCCACCGACCCCCGGGACTCAGGTTACAATGAGCAGTTCTTC
CDR3 protein: CATDPRDSGYNEQFF

clone size: -
D gene: -
V gene: TRBV19
J gene: TRBJ2-5
CDR3 DNA: TGTGCCAGTAGTCGGAACTCGGGTAGGGGCCAAGAGACCCAGTACTTC
CDR3 protein: CASSRNSGRGQETQYF

clone size: -
D gene: -
V gene: TRBV6-1
J gene: TRBJ2-3
CDR3 DNA: TGTGCCAGCAGTGCCCAACGGGGGGCTAGCACAGATACGCAGTATTTT
CDR3 protein: CASSAQRGASTDTQYF

clone size: -
D gene: -
V gene: TRBV6-6
J gene: TRBJ2-7
CDR3 DNA: TGTGCCAGCAGTTACTTTAAAGGAGGGCCGTACTACGAGCAGTACTTC
CDR3 protein: CASSYFKGGPYYEQYF

clone size: -
D gene: -
V gene: TRBV7-9
J gene: TRBJ2-7
CDR3 DNA: TGTGCCAGCAGCCCAACCCCCATAACTGGCTACGAGCAGTACTTC
CDR3 protein: CASSPTPITGYEQYF

clone size: -
D gene: -
V gene: TRBV30
J gene: TRBJ1-1
CDR3 DNA: TGTGCCTGGAGTACGAACAAGGGGGTCACTGAAGCTTTCTTT
CDR3 protein: CAWSTNKGVTEAFF

clone size: -
D gene: TRBD2
V gene: TRBV28
J gene: TRBJ2-1
CDR3 DNA: TGTGCCAGCAGTCAAGGGACTAGCGCGTACAATGAGCAGTTCTTC
CDR3 protein: CASSQGTSAYNEQFF

clone size: -
D gene: -
V gene: TRBV1
J gene: TRBJ2-5
CDR3 DNA: TGCACAAGCACAGGGGTTTGGGAGACCCAGTACTTC
CDR3 protein: CTSTGVWETQYF

clone size: -
D gene: -
V gene: TRBV9
J gene: TRBJ2-5
CDR3 DNA: TGTGCCAGCAGCAGTCAGCGGACAGCCCAAGAGACCCAGTACTTC
CDR3 protein: CASSSQRTAQETQYF

clone size: -
D gene: -
V gene: TRBV29-1
J gene: TRBJ2-7
CDR3 DNA: TGCAGCGTTGAAGAGGGGGGACATCCCCACGAGCAGTACTTC
CDR3 protein: CSVEEGGHPHEQYF

clone size: -
D gene: TRBD2
V gene: TRBV9
J gene: TRBJ2-3
CDR3 DNA: TGTGCCAGCAGCGTAGCGGGCGGGAGTAGGGGCACAGATACGCAGTATTTT
CDR3 protein: CASSVAGGSRGTDTQYF

clone size: -
D gene: TRBD1
V gene: TRBV7-2
J gene: TRBJ2-7
CDR3 DNA: TGTGCCAGCAGCTTAGTGTCGGGACAGGGCTACGAGCAGTACTTC
CDR3 protein: CASSLVSGQGYEQYF

clone size: -
D gene: TRBD1
V gene: TRBV9
J gene: TRBJ2-3
CDR3 DNA: TGTGCCAGCAGCGCCGGACAGGGCCCAGATACGCAGTATTTT
CDR3 protein: CASSAGQGPDTQYF

clone size: -
D gene: -
V gene: TRBV5-1
J gene: TRBJ2-5
CDR3 DNA: TGCGCCAGCAGCTTGGGAAGACAGGACACCCAAGAGACCCAGTACTTC
CDR3 protein: CASSLGRQDTQETQYF

clone size: few
D gene: -
V gene: TRBV4-1
J gene: TRBJ1-1
CDR3 DNA: TGCGCCAGCAGCCAACAGGGGCAGAACACTGAAGCTTTCTTT
CDR3 protein: CASSQQGQNTEAFF

clone size: -
D gene: TRBD1
V gene: TRBV10-2
J gene: TRBJ1-1
CDR3 DNA: TGCGCCAGTGGCCCGGGACAGGGGTTTGGTACTGAAGCTTTCTTT
CDR3 protein: CASGPGQGFGTEAFF

clone size: -
D gene: -
V gene: TRBV6-1
J gene: TRBJ1-6
CDR3 DNA: TGTGCCAGCACCCTGGCAGGTTCACCCCTCCACTTT
CDR3 protein: CASTLAGSPLHF

clone size: -
D gene: -
V gene: TRBV15
J gene: TRBJ2-7
CDR3 DNA: TGTGCCACCAGCAGACACCCGGGGTCCCATTCCTACGAGCAGTACTTC
CDR3 protein: CATSRHPGSHSYEQYF

clone size: -
D gene: -
V gene: TRBV2
J gene: TRBJ2-7
CDR3 DNA: TGTGCCAGCTCGGAGCAGTTCAGCTCCTACGAGCAGTACTTC
CDR3 protein: CASSEQFSSYEQYF

clone size: -
D gene: TRBD1
V gene: TRBV10-1
J gene: TRBJ2-1
CDR3 DNA: TGCGCCAGCAGTGGGACAGGGGGTTGGACCTACAATGAGCAGTTCTTC
CDR3 protein: CASSGTGGWTYNEQFF

clone size: few
D gene: -
V gene: TRBV6-5
J gene: TRBJ2-1
CDR3 DNA: TGTGCCAGCAGTTACCCGCGAGGCGATGAGCAGTTCTTC
CDR3 protein: CASSYPRGDEQFF

clone size: -
D gene: -
V gene: TRBV5-6
J gene: TRBJ2-2
CDR3 DNA: TGTGCCAGCCGTAGGGGGGCGAACACCGGGGAGCTGTTTTTT
CDR3 protein: CASRRGANTGELFF

clone size: -
D gene: -
V gene: TRBV6-6
J gene: TRBJ2-7
CDR3 DNA: TGTGCCAGCAGAGCACAGGGTTCTTCCTACGAGCAGTACTTC
CDR3 protein: CASRAQGSSYEQYF

clone size: -
D gene: TRBD2
V gene: TRBV19
J gene: TRBJ2-1
CDR3 DNA: TGTGCCAGTAGTCCCCGGACTAGCGGGTCCTCCTACAATGAGCAGTTCTTC
CDR3 protein: CASSPRTSGSSYNEQFF

clone size: -
D gene: -
V gene: TRBV2
J gene: TRBJ2-7
CDR3 DNA: TGTGCCAGCAGGAAGGAAGGGACGAGCTCCTACGAGCAGTACTTC
CDR3 protein: CASRKEGTSSYEQYF

clone size: once
D gene: -
V gene: TRBV29-1
J gene: TRBJ2-7
CDR3 DNA: TGCAGCGCGATTGCTTCCTACGAGCAGTACTTC
CDR3 protein: CSAIASYEQYF

clone size: -
D gene: -
V gene: TRBV30
J gene: TRBJ1-3
CDR3 DNA: TGTGCCTGGGGGACACCCTCTGGAAACACCATATATTTT
CDR3 protein: CAWGTPSGNTIYF

clone size: -
D gene: TRBD1
V gene: TRBV5-1
J gene: TRBJ2-7
CDR3 DNA: TGCGCCAGCAGCCCCACGACAGGGGGCCGCTCCTACGAGCAGTACTTC
CDR3 protein: CASSPTTGGRSYEQYF

clone size: -
D gene: -
V gene: TRBV7-2
J gene: TRBJ1-3
CDR3 DNA: TGTGCCAGCAGCTTAGCGTTTTCCGACTCTGGAAACACCATATATTTT
CDR3 protein: CASSLAFSDSGNTIYF

clone size: -
D gene: -
V gene: TRBV5-1
J gene: TRBJ1-2
CDR3 DNA: TGCGCCAGCAGCTTAACCGGGAGCTACACCTTC
CDR3 protein: CASSLTGSYTF